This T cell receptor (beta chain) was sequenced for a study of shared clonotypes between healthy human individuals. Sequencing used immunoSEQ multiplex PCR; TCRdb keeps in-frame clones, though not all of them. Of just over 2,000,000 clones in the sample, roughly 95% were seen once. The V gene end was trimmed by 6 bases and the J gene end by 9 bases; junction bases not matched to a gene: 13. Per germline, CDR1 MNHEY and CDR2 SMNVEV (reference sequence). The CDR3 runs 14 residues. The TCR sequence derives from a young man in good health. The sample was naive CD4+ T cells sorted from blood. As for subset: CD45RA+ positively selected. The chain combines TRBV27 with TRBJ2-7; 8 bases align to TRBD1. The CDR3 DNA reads TGTGCCAGCAGCCGAGGACAGGGAGCTACGGGGCAGTACTTC. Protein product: CASSRGQGATGQYF.